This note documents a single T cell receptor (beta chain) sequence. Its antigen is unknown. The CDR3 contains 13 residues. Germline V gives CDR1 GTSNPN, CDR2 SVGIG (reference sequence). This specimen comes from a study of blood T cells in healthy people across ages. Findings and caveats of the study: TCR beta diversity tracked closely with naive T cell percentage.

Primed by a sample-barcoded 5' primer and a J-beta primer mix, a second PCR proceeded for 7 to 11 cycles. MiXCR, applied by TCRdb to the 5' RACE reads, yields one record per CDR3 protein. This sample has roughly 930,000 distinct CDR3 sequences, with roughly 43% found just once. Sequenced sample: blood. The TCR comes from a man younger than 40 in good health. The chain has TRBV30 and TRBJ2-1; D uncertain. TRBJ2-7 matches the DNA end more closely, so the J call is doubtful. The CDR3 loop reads CAWSVGGNNEQYF. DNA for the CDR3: TGTGCCTGGAGTGTAGGCGGTAACAATGAGCAGTACTTC.